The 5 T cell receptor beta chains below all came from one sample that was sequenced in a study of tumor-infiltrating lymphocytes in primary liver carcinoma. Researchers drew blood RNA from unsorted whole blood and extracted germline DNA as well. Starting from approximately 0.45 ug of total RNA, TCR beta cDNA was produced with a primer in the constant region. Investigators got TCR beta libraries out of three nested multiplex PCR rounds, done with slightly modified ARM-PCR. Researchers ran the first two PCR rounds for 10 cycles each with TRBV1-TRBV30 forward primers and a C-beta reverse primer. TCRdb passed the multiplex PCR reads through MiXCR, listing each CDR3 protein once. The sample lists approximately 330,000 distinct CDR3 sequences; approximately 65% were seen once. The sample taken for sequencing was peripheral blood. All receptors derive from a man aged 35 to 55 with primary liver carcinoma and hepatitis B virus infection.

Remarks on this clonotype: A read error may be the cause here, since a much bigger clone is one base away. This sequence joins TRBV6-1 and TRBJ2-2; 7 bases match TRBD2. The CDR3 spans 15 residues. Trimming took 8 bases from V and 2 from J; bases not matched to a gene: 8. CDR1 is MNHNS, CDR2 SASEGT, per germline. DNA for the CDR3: TGTGCCAGCGGGGTAGGACTAGATAACACCGGGGAGCTGTTTTTT. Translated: CASGVGLDNTGELFF.

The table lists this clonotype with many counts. DNA for the CDR3: TGTGCCAGCAGTTACCCAACTGTATGGTGGGGAACCCAAGCTTTCTTT. Translated, it gives CASSYPTVWWGTQAFF. J is TRBJ1-1 and V is TRBV6-2 or TRBV6-3; no reliable D call. Germline CDR1 reads MNHEY; CDR2 reads SVGEGT. The V end lost 2 bases, the J end lost 9 bases, and 22 bases lay between the germline ends. The CDR3 extends over 16 amino acids.

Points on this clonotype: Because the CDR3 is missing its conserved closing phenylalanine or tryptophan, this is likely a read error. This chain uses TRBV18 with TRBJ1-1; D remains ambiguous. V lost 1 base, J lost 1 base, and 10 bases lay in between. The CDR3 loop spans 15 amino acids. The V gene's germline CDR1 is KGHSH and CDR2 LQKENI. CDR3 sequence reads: CASSPLPDSNTEAFL. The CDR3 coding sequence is TGTGCCAGCTCACCACTCCCGGACTCGAACACTGAAGCTTTCTTA.

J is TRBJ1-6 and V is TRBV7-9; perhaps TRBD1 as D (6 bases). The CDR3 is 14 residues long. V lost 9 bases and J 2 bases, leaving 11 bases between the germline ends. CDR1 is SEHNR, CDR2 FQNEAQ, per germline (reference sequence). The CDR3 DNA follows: TGTGCCAGTGGGACAACGACCTATAATTCACCCCTCCACTTT. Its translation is CASGTTTYNSPLHF.

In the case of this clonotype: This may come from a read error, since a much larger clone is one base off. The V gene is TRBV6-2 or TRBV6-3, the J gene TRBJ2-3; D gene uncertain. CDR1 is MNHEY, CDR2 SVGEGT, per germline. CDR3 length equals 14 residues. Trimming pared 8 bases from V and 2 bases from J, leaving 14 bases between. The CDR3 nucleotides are TGTGCCAGCTGTACAAACTTCGCCACAGATACGCAGTATTTT. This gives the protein CASCTNFATDTQYF.